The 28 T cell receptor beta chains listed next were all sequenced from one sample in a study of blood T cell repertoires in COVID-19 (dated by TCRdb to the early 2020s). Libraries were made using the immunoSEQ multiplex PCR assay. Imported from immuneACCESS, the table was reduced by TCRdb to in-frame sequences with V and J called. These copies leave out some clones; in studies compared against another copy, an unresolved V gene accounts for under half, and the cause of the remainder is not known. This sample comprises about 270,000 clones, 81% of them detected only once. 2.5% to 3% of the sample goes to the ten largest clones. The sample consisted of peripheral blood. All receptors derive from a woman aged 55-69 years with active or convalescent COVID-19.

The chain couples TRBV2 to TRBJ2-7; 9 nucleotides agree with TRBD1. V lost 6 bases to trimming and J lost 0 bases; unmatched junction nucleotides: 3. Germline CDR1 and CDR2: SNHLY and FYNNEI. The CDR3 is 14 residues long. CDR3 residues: CASRRDRASYEQYF. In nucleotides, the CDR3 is TGTGCCAGCAGGCGGGACAGGGCCTCCTACGAGCAGTACTTC.

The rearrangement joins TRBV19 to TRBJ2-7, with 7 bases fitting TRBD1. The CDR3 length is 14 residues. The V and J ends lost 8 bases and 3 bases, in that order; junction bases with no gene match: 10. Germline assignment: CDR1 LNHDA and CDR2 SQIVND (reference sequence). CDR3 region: CASSPGGRGYEQYF. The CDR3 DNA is TGTGCCAGTTCCCCAGGGGGAAGGGGCTACGAGCAGTACTTC.

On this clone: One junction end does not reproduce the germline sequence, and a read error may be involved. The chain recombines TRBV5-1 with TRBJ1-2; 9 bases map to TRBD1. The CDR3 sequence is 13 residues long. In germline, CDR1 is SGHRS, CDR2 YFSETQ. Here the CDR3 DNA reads TGCGCCAGCACCTTGGGACAGGGAGGCGGCTACACCTTC. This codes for CASTLGQGGGYTF. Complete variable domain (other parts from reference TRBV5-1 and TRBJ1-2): KAGVTQTPRYLIKTRGQQVTLSCSPISGHRSVSWYQQTPGQGLQFLFEYFSETQRNKGNFPGRFSGRQFSNSRSEMNVSTLELGDSALYLCASTLGQGGGYTFGSGTRLTVV.

The CDR3: CASSAGGRREKLFF. As DNA, the CDR3 is TGTGCCAGCAGCGCAGGGGGTCGACGAGAAAAACTGTTTTTT. The genes are TRBV21-1 and TRBJ1-4; the D call of TRBD1 is as the table states it, not checked on the DNA. TRBV21-1 is classified as a pseudogene. The CDR3 totals 14 residues.

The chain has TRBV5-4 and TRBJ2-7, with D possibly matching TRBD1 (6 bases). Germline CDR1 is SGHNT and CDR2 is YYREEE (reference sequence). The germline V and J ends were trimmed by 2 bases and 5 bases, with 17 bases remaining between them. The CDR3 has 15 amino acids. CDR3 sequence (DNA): TGTGCCAGCAGCTTACAGGGTGTACGACCCGACGAGCAGTACTTC. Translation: CASSLQGVRPDEQYF.

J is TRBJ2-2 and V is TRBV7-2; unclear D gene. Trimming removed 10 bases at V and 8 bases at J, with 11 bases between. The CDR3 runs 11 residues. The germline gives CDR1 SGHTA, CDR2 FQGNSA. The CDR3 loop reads CATAQVGELFF. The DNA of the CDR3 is TGTGCCACAGCCCAGGTGGGGGAGCTGTTTTTT.

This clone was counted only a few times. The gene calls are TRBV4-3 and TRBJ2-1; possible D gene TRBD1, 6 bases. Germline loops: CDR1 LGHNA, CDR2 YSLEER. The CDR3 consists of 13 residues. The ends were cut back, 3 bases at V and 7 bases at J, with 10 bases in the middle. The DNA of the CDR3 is TGCGCCAGCAGCCACCTCACAGGGAATGAGCAGTTCTTC. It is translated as CASSHLTGNEQFF.

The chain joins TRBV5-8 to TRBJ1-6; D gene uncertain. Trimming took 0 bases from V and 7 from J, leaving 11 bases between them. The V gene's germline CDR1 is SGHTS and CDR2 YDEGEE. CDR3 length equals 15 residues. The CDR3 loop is CASSLALFVNSPLHF. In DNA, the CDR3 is TGTGCCAGCAGCTTGGCCCTTTTTGTGAATTCACCCCTCCACTTT.

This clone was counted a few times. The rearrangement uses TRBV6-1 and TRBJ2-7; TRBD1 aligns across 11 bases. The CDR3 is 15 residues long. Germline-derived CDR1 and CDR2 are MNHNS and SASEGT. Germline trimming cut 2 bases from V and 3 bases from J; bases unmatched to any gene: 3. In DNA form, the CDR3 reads TGTGCCAGCAGTGAAATGGGACAGGGGGTCTACGAGCAGTACTTC. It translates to CASSEMGQGVYEQYF.

DNA of the CDR3: TGTGCCAGCAGCTTGGACAGACAGGGAAGGACTTTCTTT. It is translated as CASSLDRQGRTFF. J is TRBJ1-1 and V is TRBV7-9; TRBD1 matches at 7 bases. The CDR3 runs 13 residues. The J segment lost 12 bases and the V segment lost 3 bases, leaving 10 bases of the junction unmatched. CDR1 SEHNR and CDR2 FQNEAQ come from the germline V gene (reference sequence).

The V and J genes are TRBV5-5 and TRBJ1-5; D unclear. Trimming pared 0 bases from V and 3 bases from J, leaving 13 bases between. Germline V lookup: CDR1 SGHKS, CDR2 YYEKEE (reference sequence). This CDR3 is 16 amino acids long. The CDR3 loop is CASSLAGLRNNQPQHF. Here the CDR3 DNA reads TGTGCCAGCAGCTTGGCTGGACTGCGCAACAATCAGCCCCAGCATTTT.

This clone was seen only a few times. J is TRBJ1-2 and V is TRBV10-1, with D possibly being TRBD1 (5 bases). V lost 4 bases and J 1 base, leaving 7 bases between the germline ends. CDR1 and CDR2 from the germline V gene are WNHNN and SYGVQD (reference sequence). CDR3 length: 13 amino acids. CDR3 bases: TGCGCCAGCAGTGGACAGATTAACTATGGCTACACCTTC. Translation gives CASSGQINYGYTF.

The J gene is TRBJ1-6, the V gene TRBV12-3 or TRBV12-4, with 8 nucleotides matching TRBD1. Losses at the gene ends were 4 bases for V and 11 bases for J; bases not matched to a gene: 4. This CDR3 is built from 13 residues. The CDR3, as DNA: TGTGCCAGCAGTTCAGGGGGCCAAGCACCCCTCCACTTT. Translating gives CASSSGGQAPLHF.

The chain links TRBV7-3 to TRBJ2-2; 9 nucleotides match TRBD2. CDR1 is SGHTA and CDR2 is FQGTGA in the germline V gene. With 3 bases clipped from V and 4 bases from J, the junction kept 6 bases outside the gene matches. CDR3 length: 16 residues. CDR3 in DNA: TGTGCCAGCAGCTTGGGACTAGCAGGGGGCACCGGGGAGCTGTTTTTT. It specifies CASSLGLAGGTGELFF. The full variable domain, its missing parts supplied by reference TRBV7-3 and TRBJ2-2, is GAGVSQTPSNKVTEKGKYVELRCDPISGHTALYWYRQSLGQGPEFLIYFQGTGAADDSGLPNDRFFAVRPEGSVSTLKIQRTERGDSAVYLCASSLGLAGGTGELFFGEGSRLTVL.

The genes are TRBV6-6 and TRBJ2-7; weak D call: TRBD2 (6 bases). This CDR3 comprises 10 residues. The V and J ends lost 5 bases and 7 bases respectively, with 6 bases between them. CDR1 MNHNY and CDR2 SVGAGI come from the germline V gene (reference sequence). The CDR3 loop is CASSGGEQYF. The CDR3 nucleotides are TGTGCCAGCAGTGGAGGGGAGCAGTACTTC.

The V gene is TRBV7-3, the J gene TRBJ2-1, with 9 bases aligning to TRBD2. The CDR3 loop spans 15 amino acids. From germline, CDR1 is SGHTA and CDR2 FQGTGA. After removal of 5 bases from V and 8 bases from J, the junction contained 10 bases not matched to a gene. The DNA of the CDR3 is TGTGCCAGCAGCCCCGGGGTAGCGGGGGTGGATGAGCAGTTCTTC. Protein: CASSPGVAGVDEQFF.

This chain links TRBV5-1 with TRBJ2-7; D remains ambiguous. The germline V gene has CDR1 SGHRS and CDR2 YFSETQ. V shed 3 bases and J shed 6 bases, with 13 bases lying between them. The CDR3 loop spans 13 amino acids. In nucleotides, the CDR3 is TGCGCCAGCAGCTCCCAATCAGGTGGCGAGCAGTACTTC. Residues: CASSSQSGGEQYF.

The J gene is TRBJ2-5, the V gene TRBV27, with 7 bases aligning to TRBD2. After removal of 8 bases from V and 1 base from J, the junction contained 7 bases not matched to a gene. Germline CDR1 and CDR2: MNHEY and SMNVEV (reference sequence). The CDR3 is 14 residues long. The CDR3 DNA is TGTGCCAGCCGTCGGGGGGAGGCCCAAGAGACCCAGTACTTC. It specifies CASRRGEAQETQYF.

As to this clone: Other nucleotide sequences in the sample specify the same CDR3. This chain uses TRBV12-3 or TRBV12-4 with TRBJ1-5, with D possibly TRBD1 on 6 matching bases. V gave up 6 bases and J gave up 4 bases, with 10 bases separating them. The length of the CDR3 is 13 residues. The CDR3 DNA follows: TGTGCCAGCAGAAGAACAGGGAATCAGCCCCAGCATTTT. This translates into CASRRTGNQPQHF.

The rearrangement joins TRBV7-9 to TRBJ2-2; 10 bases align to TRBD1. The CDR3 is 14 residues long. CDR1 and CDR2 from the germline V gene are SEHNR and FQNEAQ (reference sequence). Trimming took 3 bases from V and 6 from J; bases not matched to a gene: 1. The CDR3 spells CASSFGQGAGELFF. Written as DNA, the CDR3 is TGTGCCAGCAGCTTCGGACAGGGGGCCGGGGAGCTGTTTTTT.

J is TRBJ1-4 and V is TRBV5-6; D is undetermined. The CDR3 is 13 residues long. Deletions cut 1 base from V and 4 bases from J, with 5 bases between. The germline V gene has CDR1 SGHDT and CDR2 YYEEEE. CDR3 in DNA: TGTGCCAGCAGCTTGTTACTTAATGAAAAACTGTTTTTT. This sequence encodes CASSLLLNEKLFF.

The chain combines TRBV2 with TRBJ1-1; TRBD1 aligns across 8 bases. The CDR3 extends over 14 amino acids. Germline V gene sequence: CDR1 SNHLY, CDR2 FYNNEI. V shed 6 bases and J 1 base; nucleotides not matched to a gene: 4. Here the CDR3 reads CASSFGQGNTEAFF. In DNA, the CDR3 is TGTGCCAGCAGCTTCGGACAGGGGAACACTGAAGCTTTCTTT.

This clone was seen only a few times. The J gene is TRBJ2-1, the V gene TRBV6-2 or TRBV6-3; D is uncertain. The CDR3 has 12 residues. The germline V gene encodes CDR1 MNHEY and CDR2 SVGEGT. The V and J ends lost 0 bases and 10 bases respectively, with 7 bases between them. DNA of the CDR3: TGTGCCAGCAGTTACTCGACCAGGGAGCAGTTCTTC. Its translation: CASSYSTREQFF.

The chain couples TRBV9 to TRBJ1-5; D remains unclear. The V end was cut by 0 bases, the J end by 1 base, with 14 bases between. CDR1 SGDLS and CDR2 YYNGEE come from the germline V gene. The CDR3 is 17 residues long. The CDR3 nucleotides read TGTGCCAGCAGCGTAGTTGGGGAGAATGGGAGCAATCAGCCCCAGCATTTT. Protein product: CASSVVGENGSNQPQHF.

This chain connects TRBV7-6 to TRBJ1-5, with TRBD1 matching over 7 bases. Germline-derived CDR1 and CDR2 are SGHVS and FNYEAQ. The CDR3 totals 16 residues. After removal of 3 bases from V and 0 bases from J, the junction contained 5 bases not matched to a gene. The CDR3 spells CASSLNRGPSNQPQHF. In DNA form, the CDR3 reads TGTGCCAGCAGCTTGAATAGGGGGCCTAGCAATCAGCCCCAGCATTTT.

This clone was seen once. Here the CDR3 DNA reads TGTGCCAGCAGCATTGGGCTTCAGACCCCCACCTCCTACGAGCAGTACTTC. Translating it yields CASSIGLQTPTSYEQYF. This chain links TRBV21-1 with TRBJ2-7; TRBD1, the table's D call, lacks a check against the DNA. TRBV21-1 is deemed a pseudogene. The CDR3 sequence is 17 residues long.

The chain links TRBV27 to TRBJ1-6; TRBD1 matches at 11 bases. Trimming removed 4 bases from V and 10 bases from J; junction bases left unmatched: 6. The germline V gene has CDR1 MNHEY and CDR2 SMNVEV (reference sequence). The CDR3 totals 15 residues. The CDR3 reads CASSSRTGGGSPLHF. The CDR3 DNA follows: TGTGCCAGCAGTTCCCGGACAGGGGGCGGATCACCCCTCCACTTT.

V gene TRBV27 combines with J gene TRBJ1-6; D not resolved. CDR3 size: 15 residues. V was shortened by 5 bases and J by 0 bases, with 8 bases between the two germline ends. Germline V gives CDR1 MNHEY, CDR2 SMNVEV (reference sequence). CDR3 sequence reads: CASSPRASYNSPLHF. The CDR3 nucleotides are TGTGCCAGCAGTCCAAGAGCCTCCTATAATTCACCCCTCCACTTT.